This T cell receptor (beta chain) was identified during a study of T cell responses to AZD1222 COVID-19 vaccine. The method was immunoSEQ multiplex PCR; TCRdb's version includes in-frame clones alone and lacks a portion of them. Among about 200,000 clones, about nine tenths were seen once, and the ten largest hold about 3.5%. Germline values: CDR1 SGHRS, CDR2 YFSETQ. The CDR3 runs 13 residues. The V and J ends lost 3 bases and 5 bases, in that order; junction bases with no gene match: 1. The source was peripheral blood, collected 28 days after the second AZD1222 dose. V is TRBV5-1 and J is TRBJ2-2; TRBD1 matches 7 bases. The sequence came from an adult who received the AZD1222 COVID-19 vaccine. The CDR3 reads CASSSRGTGELFF. The CDR3 coding sequence is TGCGCCAGCAGCTCCAGGGGGACCGGGGAGCTGTTTTTT.